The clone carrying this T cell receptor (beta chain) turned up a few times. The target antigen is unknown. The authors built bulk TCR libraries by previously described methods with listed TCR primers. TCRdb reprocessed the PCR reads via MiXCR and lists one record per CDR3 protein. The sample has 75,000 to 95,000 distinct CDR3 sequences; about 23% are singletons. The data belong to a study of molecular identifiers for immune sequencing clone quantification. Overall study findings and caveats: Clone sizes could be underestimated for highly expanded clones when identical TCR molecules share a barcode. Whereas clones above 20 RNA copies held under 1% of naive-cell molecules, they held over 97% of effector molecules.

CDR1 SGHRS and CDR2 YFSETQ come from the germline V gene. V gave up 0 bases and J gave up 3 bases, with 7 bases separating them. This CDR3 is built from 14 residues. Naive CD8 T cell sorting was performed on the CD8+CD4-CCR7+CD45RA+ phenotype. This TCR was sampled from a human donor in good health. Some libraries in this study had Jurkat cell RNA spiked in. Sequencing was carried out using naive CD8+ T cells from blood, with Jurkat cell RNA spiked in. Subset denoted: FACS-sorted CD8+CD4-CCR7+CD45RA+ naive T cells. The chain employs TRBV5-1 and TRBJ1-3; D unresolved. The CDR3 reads CASSLEGFGNTIYF. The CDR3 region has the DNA TGCGCCAGCAGCTTGGAAGGATTTGGAAACACCATATATTTT.